Each of the 2 T cell receptor beta chains below was sequenced from the same sample in a study of vaccination and CD4 T cells after COVID-19. Sequencing of the DNA from cultured CD4+ T cells was carried out with the Oncomine TCR Beta short-read assay. TCRdb itself ran the PCR reads through MiXCR, one entry per CDR3 protein. The sample holds approximately 6,300 distinct CDR3 sequences, around 33% seen once. Their specific antigens are unknown. Treatment meaning: roughly 10-day PBMC culture with coronavirus spike peptide pools or control peptides (ViraFEST assay). The specimen comprised CD4+ T cells from blood, cultured in vitro, sampled after SARS-CoV-2 vaccination. These receptors were taken from a human donor who had recovered from COVID-19.

V usage is TRBV7-9 and J usage is TRBJ1-5; D remains ambiguous. The germline CDR1 and CDR2 sequences are SEHNR and FQNEAQ (reference sequence). V gave up 1 base and J gave up 1 base, with 11 bases separating them. This CDR3 contains 16 residues. The CDR3 DNA reads as TGTGCCAGCAGCTTAGGGCGGGTGGAAAGCAATCAGCCCCAGCATTTT. Amino acids: CASSLGRVESNQPQHF.

Note on this clonotype: It may be a read error: a sequence one base away is much more abundant. This chain joins TRBV28 and TRBJ1-5; unclear D gene. Trimming pared 8 bases from V and 9 bases from J, leaving 20 bases between. This CDR3 comprises 14 residues. The germline CDR1 and CDR2 sequences are MDHEN and SYDVKM. The CDR3 coding sequence is TGTGCCAGCGGTTCCTCACCGGCCCGGGGGCCCCAGCATTTT. It specifies CASGSSPARGPQHF.